This entry concerns a single TCR beta chain. Its antigen is unknown. This sample stems from a study of T cell responses to AZD1222 COVID-19 vaccine. V was clipped by 4 bases and J by 5 bases; unmatched bases: 9. Germline V gene data show CDR1 as LGHDT and CDR2 as YNNKEL (reference sequence). There are 15 residues in the CDR3. Points from the study as a whole: No repertoire was sampled before or during the peak T cell response, only after it.

Clones were sequenced by immunoSEQ multiplex PCR, and TCRdb holds only the in-frame ones, with some missing. The sample holds some 140,000 clones, around 90% seen once. The receptor was derived from an adult in good health. Material: peripheral blood, obtained on day 0 of AZD1222 vaccination. The rearrangement joins TRBV3-1 (or the pseudogene TRBV3-2) to TRBJ2-7, with 9 bases identical to TRBD1. Written as DNA, the CDR3 is TGTGCCAGCAGCCCTACGAGACAGGGGGGAGACGAGCAGTACTTC. It codes for CASSPTRQGGDEQYF.